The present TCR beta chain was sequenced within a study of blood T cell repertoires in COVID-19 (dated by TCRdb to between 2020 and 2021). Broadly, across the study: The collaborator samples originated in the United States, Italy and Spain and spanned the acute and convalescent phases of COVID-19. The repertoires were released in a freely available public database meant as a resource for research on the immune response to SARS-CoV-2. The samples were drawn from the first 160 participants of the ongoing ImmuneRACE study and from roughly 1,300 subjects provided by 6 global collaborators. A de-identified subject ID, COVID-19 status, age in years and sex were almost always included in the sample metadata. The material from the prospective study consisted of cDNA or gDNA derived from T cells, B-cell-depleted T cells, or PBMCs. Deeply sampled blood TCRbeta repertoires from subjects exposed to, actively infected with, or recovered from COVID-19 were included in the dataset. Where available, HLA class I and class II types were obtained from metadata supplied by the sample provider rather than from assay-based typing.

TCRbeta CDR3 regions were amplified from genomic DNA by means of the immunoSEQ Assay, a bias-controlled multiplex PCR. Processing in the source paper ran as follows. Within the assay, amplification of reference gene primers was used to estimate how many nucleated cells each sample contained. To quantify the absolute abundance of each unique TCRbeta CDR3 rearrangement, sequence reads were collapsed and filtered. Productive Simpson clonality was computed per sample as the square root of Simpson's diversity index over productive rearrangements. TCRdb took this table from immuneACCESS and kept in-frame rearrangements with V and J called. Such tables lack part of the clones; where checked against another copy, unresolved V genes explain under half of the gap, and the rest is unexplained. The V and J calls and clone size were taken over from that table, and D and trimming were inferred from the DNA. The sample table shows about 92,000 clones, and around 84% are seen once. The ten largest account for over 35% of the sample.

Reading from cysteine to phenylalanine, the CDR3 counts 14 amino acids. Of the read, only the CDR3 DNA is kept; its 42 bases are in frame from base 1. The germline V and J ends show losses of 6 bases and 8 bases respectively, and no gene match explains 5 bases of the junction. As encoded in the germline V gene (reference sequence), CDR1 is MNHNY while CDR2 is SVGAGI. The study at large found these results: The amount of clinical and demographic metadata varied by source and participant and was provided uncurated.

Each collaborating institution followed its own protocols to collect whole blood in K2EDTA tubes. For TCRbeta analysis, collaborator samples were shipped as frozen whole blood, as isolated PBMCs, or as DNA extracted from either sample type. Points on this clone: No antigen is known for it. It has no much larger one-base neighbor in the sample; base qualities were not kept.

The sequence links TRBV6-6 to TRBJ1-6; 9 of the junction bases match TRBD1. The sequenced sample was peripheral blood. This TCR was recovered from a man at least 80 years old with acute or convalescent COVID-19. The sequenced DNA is TGTGCCAGCAGAAGGACAGGGGCGGATTCACCCCTCCACTTT. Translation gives CASRRTGADSPLHF.